The sample holds a few counts of the clone carrying this T cell receptor beta chain. The sample is drawn from a study of Ad26.COV2.S vaccination and SARS-CoV-2 variants. Treatment described: over 15 received Ad26.COV2.S at low or high dose, single or two shots; about 5 received placebo; per-sample allocation not given. Following the first vaccine or placebo injection, samples were taken on day 63. With 0 bases removed from V and 5 bases from J, the gap between germline ends came to 20 bases. The CDR3 extends over 17 amino acids. Germline values: CDR1 LGHNA, CDR2 YSLEER. Sequencing was performed with immunoSEQ multiplex PCR; in TCRdb, only in-frame clones are kept and a portion is missing. The top ten hold under 4.5% of the sample, which has 440,000 or so clones, roughly 88% seen once.

The chain combines TRBV4-3 with TRBJ2-7, with D perhaps TRBD2 (5 bases). This TCR derives from a person aged 18-60 years who received the Ad26.COV2.S COVID-19 vaccine or a placebo. The sample was peripheral blood, taken in a trial of Ad26.COV2.S vaccine versus placebo. The CDR3, as DNA: TGCGCCAGCAGCCAAGACCGAGGACTCCGAGCTGGGAACGAGCAGTACTTC. This encodes CASSQDRGLRAGNEQYF.